This is a list of T cell receptor beta chains from one sample in a study of blood T cell repertoires in COVID-19. The repertoire was sequenced with immunoSEQ multiplex PCR; TCRdb's copy has only in-frame clones and lacks some. This table holds about 250,000 clones, about 91% found once. Sequenced: peripheral blood. The origin of the receptors is a man older than 75 with acute or convalescent COVID-19. The conserved cysteine and the conserved F or W are not part of the CDR3 here. Each record gives: V gene, D gene, J gene, CDR3 protein. The D gene is left open where the match is weak.

V: TRBV19; D: TRBD1; J: TRBJ1-5; CDR3: ASSPITGAITQPQH
V: TRBV3-1/TRBV3-2; D: TRBD2; J: TRBJ2-7; CDR3: ASSQGLAVAYEQY
V: TRBV7-6; D: TRBD1; J: TRBJ2-2; CDR3: ASSGADRVDTGELF
V: TRBV4-1; D: .; J: TRBJ1-5; CDR3: ASSQWALSGRYSNQPQH
V: TRBV19; D: TRBD1; J: TRBJ2-5; CDR3: ASSKTGDWVTQY
V: TRBV7-2; D: TRBD1; J: TRBJ1-1; CDR3: ASSLATGRFLTEAF
V: TRBV3-1/TRBV3-2; D: .; J: TRBJ2-7; CDR3: ASSQGPGTYEQY
V: TRBV18; D: TRBD1; J: TRBJ2-7; CDR3: ASSSTGGPTYEQY
V: TRBV24-1; D: TRBD2; J: TRBJ2-5; CDR3: ATSVGGIQETQY
V: TRBV6-5; D: TRBD1; J: TRBJ1-1; CDR3: ASKQQGGTEAF
V: TRBV12-5; D: TRBD2; J: TRBJ2-7; CDR3: ASGLVKYQAGETYEQY
V: TRBV4-1; D: .; J: TRBJ1-3; CDR3: ASSQGAGVGGNTIY
V: TRBV7-9; D: TRBD1; J: TRBJ1-2; CDR3: ASSSRGQGDGYT
V: TRBV19; D: TRBD2; J: TRBJ2-1; CDR3: ASSLAGGYLDEQF
V: TRBV4-2; D: .; J: TRBJ1-2; CDR3: ASSQDEGYYGYT
V: TRBV4-1; D: .; J: TRBJ1-4; CDR3: AGSFSEGEKLF
V: TRBV7-2; D: .; J: TRBJ1-2; CDR3: ASSGGGRQALYGYT
V: TRBV6-1; D: .; J: TRBJ2-7; CDR3: ASSDFSSTEQY
V: TRBV5-4; D: TRBD1; J: TRBJ2-4; CDR3: ASSQDRVTNIQY
V: TRBV19; D: .; J: TRBJ1-6; CDR3: ASSIQGQNSPLH
V: TRBV13; D: TRBD2; J: TRBJ2-1; CDR3: ASSLVASGRNEQF
V: TRBV2; D: TRBD2; J: TRBJ2-2; CDR3: ASKGLDSTGELF
V: TRBV27; D: TRBD2; J: TRBJ2-3; CDR3: ASSPLAGAFPDTQY
V: TRBV29-1; D: TRBD1; J: TRBJ2-7; CDR3: SVEAPTGTKSYEQY
V: TRBV10-3; D: TRBD2; J: TRBJ2-4; CDR3: AISEVLAGAGGDIQY
V: TRBV5-1; D: .; J: TRBJ1-2; CDR3: ASSLDSQGKNGYT
V: TRBV6-5; D: .; J: TRBJ2-7; CDR3: ASSPQGLRVQY
V: TRBV4-2; D: .; J: TRBJ2-5; CDR3: ASSQVEGTQETQY
V: TRBV6-2/TRBV6-3; D: .; J: TRBJ1-5; CDR3: ASSLRQWGQPQH
V: TRBV4-3; D: TRBD1; J: TRBJ2-1; CDR3: ASSQQTGVNEQF
V: TRBV7-9; D: .; J: TRBJ2-3; CDR3: ASSLPGESTDTQY
V: TRBV5-1; D: .; J: TRBJ2-3; CDR3: ASSFASVSRGTDTQY
V: TRBV5-6; D: .; J: TRBJ1-5; CDR3: ASSSSRGNQPQH
V: TRBV15; D: TRBD2; J: TRBJ2-5; CDR3: ATSRLAESGETQY
V: TRBV5-4; D: TRBD2; J: TRBJ2-3; CDR3: ASSLESSGSTDTQY
V: TRBV5-4; D: TRBD1; J: TRBJ1-4; CDR3: ASSQDRGRDEKLF
V: TRBV5-4; D: TRBD2; J: TRBJ2-1; CDR3: ASSLVASGRRYNEQF
V: TRBV27; D: .; J: TRBJ1-5; CDR3: ASSLRSNQPQH
V: TRBV9; D: .; J: TRBJ1-1; CDR3: ASSVQGKDTEAF
V: TRBV7-8; D: .; J: TRBJ1-6; CDR3: ASSSGGPLH
V: TRBV5-4; D: .; J: TRBJ2-1; CDR3: ASNFGGRGNNEQF
V: TRBV7-9; D: .; J: TRBJ2-2; CDR3: ASSFGQAGNTGELF
V: TRBV29-1; D: .; J: TRBJ2-3; CDR3: SVDLQGVRDTQY
V: TRBV6-5; D: TRBD1; J: TRBJ2-7; CDR3: ATGDRWSYEQY
V: TRBV6-2/TRBV6-3; D: .; J: TRBJ1-2; CDR3: ASSYVSGIYT
V: TRBV15; D: TRBD2; J: TRBJ2-1; CDR3: ATSSLGGTNNEQF
V: TRBV19; D: .; J: TRBJ1-4; CDR3: ASSSGRDTEKLF
V: TRBV5-1; D: TRBD1; J: TRBJ1-2; CDR3: ASSFSGTGRYGYT
V: TRBV4-2; D: .; J: TRBJ1-5; CDR3: ASSQVDRDNQPQH
V: TRBV6-1; D: .; J: TRBJ1-2; CDR3: ASSEDPGSHGYT
V: TRBV15; D: .; J: TRBJ1-1; CDR3: ATSRMDMSTEAF
V: TRBV6-2/TRBV6-3; D: .; J: TRBJ1-1; CDR3: ASSLPDFYTEAF
V: TRBV29-1; D: .; J: TRBJ2-5; CDR3: SVEIVRSRLETQY
V: TRBV6-5; D: .; J: TRBJ1-1; CDR3: ASSYSIRDTEAF
V: TRBV7-6; D: TRBD2; J: TRBJ2-2; CDR3: ASSLGAGGAGELF
V: TRBV18; D: .; J: TRBJ1-4; CDR3: ASSPLEEMGGKLF
V: TRBV12-3/TRBV12-4; D: .; J: TRBJ1-2; CDR3: ASTPDRIYGYT